This section outlines one TCR beta chain sequence together with its context. The sample originates from a study of shared clonotypes between healthy human individuals. Only CD45RO-negative cells positively selected for CCR7 counted as naive CD8 cells, so terminally differentiated effector memory CD45RA+ cells were excluded. V lost 5 bases, J lost 3 bases, and 11 bases lay in between. Germline-derived CDR1 and CDR2 are KGHSH and LQKENI. There are 14 residues in the CDR3. Using about 220 ng DNA, 32,000 or so T cell genomes, the sorted-subset replicate PCRs were run. Some clones are missing from TCRdb's copy, which holds only in-frame ones; the method was immunoSEQ multiplex PCR. Of 660,000 or so clones listed, 96% were seen once; the top ten hold 0.095% to 0.13%.

The genes are TRBV18 and TRBJ2-1, with a weak D call TRBD1 (5 bases). The sample taken for sequencing was naive CD8+ T cells sorted from blood. This clonotype originated in a woman in her 30s in good health. The CDR3 DNA follows: TGTGCCAGCTCAGGTGCAGGGTTCTACAATGAGCAGTTCTTC. Protein product: CASSGAGFYNEQFF. Full variable domain (outside the CDR3, taken from reference TRBV18 and TRBJ2-1): NAGVMQNPRHLVRRRGQEARLRCSPMKGHSHVYWYRQLPEEGLKFMVYLQKENIIDESGMPKERFSAEFPKEGPSILRIQQVVRGDSAAYFCASSGAGFYNEQFFGPGTRLTVL.